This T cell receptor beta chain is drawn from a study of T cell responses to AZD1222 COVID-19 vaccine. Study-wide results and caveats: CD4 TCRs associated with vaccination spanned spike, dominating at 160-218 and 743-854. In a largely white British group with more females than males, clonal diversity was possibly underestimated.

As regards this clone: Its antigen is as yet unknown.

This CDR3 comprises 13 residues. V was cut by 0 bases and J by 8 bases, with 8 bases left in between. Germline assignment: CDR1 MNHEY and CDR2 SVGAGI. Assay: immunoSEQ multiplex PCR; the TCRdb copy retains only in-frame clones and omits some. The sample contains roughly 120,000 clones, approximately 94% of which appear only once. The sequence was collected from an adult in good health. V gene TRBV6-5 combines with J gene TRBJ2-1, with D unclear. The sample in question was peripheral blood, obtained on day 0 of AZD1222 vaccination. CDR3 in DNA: TGTGCCAGCAGTTACTCCTTCTGGGATGAGCAGTTCTTC. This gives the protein CASSYSFWDEQFF.